The 30 T cell receptor beta chains below come from one sample, sequenced in a study of vaccination effects on CD4 cells after COVID-19. Viral peptide pool expansion of antigen-specific CD4+ T cells preceded sequencing in the ViraFEST assay. Following culture for about ten days, CD4+ T cells were isolated. This individual tested PCR-positive for SARS-CoV-2 infection between March and December 2020. These receptors have no known antigen. Assay: immunoSEQ multiplex PCR; the TCRdb copy retains only in-frame clones and omits some. The table shows 70,000 or so clones, with more than 65% occurring only once. Sequencing used CD4+ T cells from PBMCs cultured with HIV peptides, obtained before COVID-19 vaccination. Subset here: HIV-1 Nef peptide pool negative control/reference culture. The source is a human donor who had a prior SARS-CoV-2 infection.

The chain joins TRBV9 to TRBJ2-7; 7 bases match TRBD1. This CDR3 region has 13 residues. The junction had 4 bases not matched to a gene; V was cut back by 7 bases and J by 0 bases. Germline V CDR1 and CDR2: SGDLS, YYNGEE. The CDR3, as DNA: TGTGCCAGCGTCCACAGGGGCTCCTACGAGCAGTACTTC. Translating gives CASVHRGSYEQYF. Together with reference TRBV9 and TRBJ2-7, the CDR3 gives the full variable domain: DSGVTQTPKHLITATGQRVTLRCSPRSGDLSVYWYQQSLDQGLQFLIQYYNGEERAKGNILERFSAQQFPDLHSELNLSSLELGDSALYFCASVHRGSYEQYFGPGTRLTVT.

The J gene is TRBJ2-1, the V gene TRBV29-1; D remains unclear. Germline V lookup: CDR1 SQVTM, CDR2 ANQGSEA. Trimming took 8 bases from V and 2 from J, leaving 7 bases between them. The CDR3 consists of 11 residues. The CDR3 protein is CSPGTYNEQFF. DNA for the CDR3: TGCAGCCCCGGCACCTACAATGAGCAGTTCTTC.

The rearrangement joins TRBV20-1 to TRBJ2-5, with D possibly TRBD2 on 6 matching bases. Trimming stripped 3 bases from V and 5 bases from J, with 13 bases between. CDR3 length: 13 residues. Germline V lookup: CDR1 DFQATT, CDR2 SNEGSKA (reference sequence). The CDR3 DNA reads as TGCAGTGCTAGTTCCGGGGGTGGGGAGACCCAGTACTTC. Amino acid sequence: CSASSGGGETQYF.

CDR3 amino acids: CASSLSPSGETEAFF. The CDR3, as DNA: TGTGCCAGCAGCTTGTCTCCATCTGGGGAAACCGAAGCTTTCTTT. The rearrangement uses TRBV5-6 and TRBJ1-1; D is ambiguous. Deletions cut 1 base from V and 8 bases from J, with 18 bases between. This CDR3 is 15 amino acids long. Germline loops: CDR1 SGHDT, CDR2 YYEEEE.

V usage is TRBV5-5 and J usage is TRBJ2-1; 10 bases match TRBD2. Germline trimming cut 6 bases from V and 5 bases from J; bases unmatched to any gene: 8. The CDR3 is 15 residues long. Germline loops: CDR1 SGHKS, CDR2 YYEKEE (reference sequence). CDR3 loop: CASTQRAGGDNEQFF. Written as DNA, the CDR3 is TGTGCCAGCACCCAACGAGCGGGGGGGGACAATGAGCAGTTCTTC. Using reference TRBV5-5 and TRBJ2-1 for the parts outside the CDR3, the full variable domain is DAGVTQSPTHLIKTRGQQVTLRCSPISGHKSVSWYQQVLGQGPQFIFQYYEKEERGRGNFPDRFSARQFPNYSSELNVNALLLGDSALYLCASTQRAGGDNEQFFGPGTRLTVL.

This sequence joins TRBV9 and TRBJ2-5; D is uncertain. The CDR3 length is 15 residues. V lost 0 bases to trimming and J lost 5 bases, with 14 bases between them. Germline-derived CDR1 and CDR2 are SGDLS and YYNGEE. CDR3 residues: CASSVVPGPGETQYF. The CDR3 DNA sequence: TGTGCCAGCAGCGTAGTACCCGGACCTGGGGAGACCCAGTACTTC.

The chain uses TRBV2 and TRBJ2-5; D remains ambiguous. Per the germline V gene, CDR1 is SNHLY and CDR2 is FYNNEI. This CDR3 has 13 residues. Trimming removed 1 base at V and 5 bases at J, with 8 bases between. CDR3 nucleotide sequence: TGTGCCAGCAGTGAAGACCTGACGGAGACCCAGTACTTC. Translation gives CASSEDLTETQYF.

This chain links TRBV6-2 or TRBV6-3 with TRBJ1-1; D gene unclear. CDR1 MNHEY and CDR2 SVGEGT come from the germline V gene. Trimming stripped 10 bases from V and 6 bases from J, with 21 bases between. The CDR3 spans 14 residues. The CDR3 loop reads CATNPGRTFSEAFF. As DNA, the CDR3 is TGTGCCACCAACCCGGGTCGCACGTTCTCTGAAGCTTTCTTT.

The gene calls are TRBV9 and TRBJ1-1; D unresolved. The CDR3 sequence is 15 residues long. V was cut by 4 bases and J by 4 bases, with 17 bases left in between. Germline V gene data show CDR1 as SGDLS and CDR2 as YYNGEE. CDR3 sequence: CASSPRTRLGTEAFF. DNA for the CDR3: TGTGCCAGCAGCCCCAGGACGCGGTTGGGCACTGAAGCTTTCTTT.

The gene calls are TRBV12-5 and TRBJ1-5; tentative D call: TRBD1 (5 bases). The ends were cut back, 2 bases at V and 4 bases at J, with 6 bases in the middle. From germline, CDR1 is LGHNT and CDR2 FRNRAP. The CDR3 length is 13 residues. CDR3 amino acids: CASGLYRNQPQHF. Here the CDR3 DNA reads TGTGCTAGTGGTTTGTACAGGAATCAGCCCCAGCATTTT.

The chain couples TRBV5-1 to TRBJ2-5; D not certain. CDR3 length: 15 residues. V dropped 0 bases and J dropped 1 base, with 10 bases sitting between them. The V gene's germline CDR1 is SGHRS and CDR2 YFSETQ. In nucleotides, the CDR3 is TGCGCCAGCAGCTTGGTGTCGGCTACCCAAGAGACCCAGTACTTC. Protein product: CASSLVSATQETQYF. The full variable domain, rest sourced from reference TRBV5-1 and TRBJ2-5, is KAGVTQTPRYLIKTRGQQVTLSCSPISGHRSVSWYQQTPGQGLQFLFEYFSETQRNKGNFPGRFSGRQFSNSRSEMNVSTLELGDSALYLCASSLVSATQETQYFGPGTRLLVL.

The chain employs TRBV7-8 and TRBJ2-3; 7 nucleotides align to TRBD1. The junction had 6 bases not matched to a gene; V was cut back by 2 bases and J by 1 base. The CDR3 contains 16 residues. CDR1 SGHVS and CDR2 FQNEAQ come from the germline V gene. The CDR3 here is CASSLRQGAGTDTQYF. In DNA form, the CDR3 reads TGTGCCAGCAGCTTACGACAGGGAGCCGGCACAGATACGCAGTATTTT.

The rearrangement links TRBV5-1 to TRBJ2-2; D uncertain. Looked up from germline, CDR1 is SGHRS and CDR2 is YFSETQ. V was pared by 4 bases and J by 7 bases, with 17 bases between. The CDR3 extends over 15 amino acids. For the CDR3, the DNA is TGCGCCAGCAGCCAAGGTAGAGACGTATTCGGGGAGCTGTTTTTT. Translated: CASSQGRDVFGELFF.

The chain has TRBV18 and TRBJ2-7; the match to TRBD1 covers 10 bases. Germline V gene lookup returns CDR1 KGHSH and CDR2 LQKENI. The length of the CDR3 is 16 residues. V lost 3 bases to trimming and J lost 5 bases; unmatched junction nucleotides: 10. The CDR3 DNA sequence: TGTGCCAGCTCACCTCTATCCGGGACAGGGGAAAACGAGCAGTACTTC. This sequence encodes CASSPLSGTGENEQYF.

The chain is built from TRBV7-9 and TRBJ2-6; tentatively, D is TRBD1 or TRBD2 (5 bases each). The V end was cut by 0 bases, the J end by 7 bases, with 13 bases between. This CDR3 is built from 16 residues. Germline CDR1 SEHNR, CDR2 FQNEAQ (reference sequence). The CDR3 DNA reads TGTGCCAGCAGCTTAGCGGGACGGAGCTTTGCCAACGTCCTGACTTTC. Protein: CASSLAGRSFANVLTF.

This clone was seen a handful of times. This sequence joins TRBV6-6 and TRBJ2-7, with no clear D. Per germline, CDR1 MNHNY and CDR2 SVGAGI (reference sequence). This CDR3 comprises 12 residues. V lost 2 bases to trimming and J lost 7 bases, with 9 bases between them. CDR3 bases: TGTGCCAGCAGTTACCCCAGTGAAGAGCAGTACTTC. The encoded protein is CASSYPSEEQYF.

The table lists this clone with a few counts. CDR3 bases: TGTGCCAGCAGTGAGGGGGGAGGGGACACTGAAGCTTTCTTT. It specifies CASSEGGGDTEAFF. The genes are TRBV2 and TRBJ1-1; possibly TRBD1 for D (5 bases). Trimming shortened V by 3 bases and J by 3 bases, and 11 bases separated the two germline ends. Per the germline V gene, CDR1 is SNHLY and CDR2 is FYNNEI. The CDR3 has 14 residues.

The chain is built from TRBV4-1 and TRBJ1-1, with 9 nucleotides matching TRBD1. Germline CDR1 MGHRA, CDR2 YSYEKL. With 3 bases clipped from V and 3 bases from J, the junction kept 8 bases outside the gene matches. This CDR3 region has 16 residues. CDR3 nucleotide sequence: TGCGCCAGCAGCCAGGGACAGGGATTGGTGGACACTGAAGCTTTCTTT. Protein: CASSQGQGLVDTEAFF.

This clone has a handful of counts. This sequence joins TRBV30 and TRBJ2-1; TRBD2 agrees at 8 bases. CDR1 and CDR2 from the germline V gene are GTSNPN and SVGIG (reference sequence). The V and J ends lost 3 bases and 9 bases, in that order; junction bases with no gene match: 10. This CDR3 comprises 14 residues. CDR3 in DNA: TGTGCCTGGAGAGGGATAGTAGCGGGGACTGAGCAGTTCTTC. Its protein is CAWRGIVAGTEQFF.

The V and J genes are TRBV6-6 and TRBJ1-2; D gene uncertain. This CDR3 comprises 13 residues. V lost 5 bases, J lost 0 bases, and 7 bases lay in between. The germline gives CDR1 MNHNY, CDR2 SVGAGI (reference sequence). This CDR3 reads CASSLIANYGYTF. The CDR3 DNA sequence: TGTGCCAGCAGTCTAATAGCTAACTATGGCTACACCTTC.

This clone was seen a few times. This chain joins TRBV5-4 and TRBJ1-1, with D perhaps matching TRBD1 (5 bases). Looked up from germline, CDR1 is SGHNT and CDR2 is YYREEE (reference sequence). The CDR3 has 12 amino acids. V lost 0 bases and J 7 bases, leaving 7 bases between the germline ends. The CDR3 region has the DNA TGTGCCAGCAGCTTGGTGGGGGATGAAGCTTTCTTT. It specifies CASSLVGDEAFF.

The V call is TRBV12-3 or TRBV12-4, the J call TRBJ2-2; D is undetermined. Between the trimmed V and J ends, which lost 6 bases and 7 bases, there was a span of 6 bases. The length of the CDR3 is 11 residues. The CDR3 protein is CASRVLGELFF. The CDR3, as DNA: TGTGCCAGCAGAGTCCTCGGGGAGCTGTTTTTT.

V is TRBV5-4 and J is TRBJ1-2; weak D call: TRBD1 (6 bases). The CDR3 runs to 13 residues. V lost 4 bases and J lost 1, with 8 bases in between. In germline, CDR1 is SGHNT, CDR2 YYREEE (reference sequence). CDR3 nucleotides: TGTGCCAGCAGCCCGGACAGTAACTATGGCTACACCTTC. Encoded protein: CASSPDSNYGYTF.

The gene calls are TRBV4-3 and TRBJ2-7, with TRBD2 as a possible D gene (7 bases). CDR1 is LGHNA, CDR2 YSLEER, per germline. The CDR3 extends over 20 amino acids. Trimming shortened V by 1 base and J by 2 bases, and 27 bases separated the two germline ends. CDR3 in amino acids: CASSQGEPQLARGGAYEQYF. The DNA for the CDR3 is TGCGCCAGCAGCCAAGGGGAGCCCCAGCTAGCGCGAGGGGGGGCCTACGAGCAGTACTTC.

This clone was recorded a few times. This chain uses TRBV29-1 with TRBJ2-3; TRBD2 aligns across 9 bases. CDR1 is SQVTM and CDR2 is ANQGSEA in the germline V gene. The CDR3 has 14 amino acids. V was clipped by 6 bases and J by 4 bases; unmatched bases: 8. The CDR3 reads CSVAGGQYPDTQYF. The CDR3 region has the DNA TGCAGCGTGGCGGGGGGGCAGTACCCAGATACGCAGTATTTT.

The chain carries TRBV3-1 (or the pseudogene TRBV3-2) and TRBJ2-1; 8 bases are shared with TRBD2. This CDR3 has 15 residues. Germline values: CDR1 LGHDT, CDR2 YNNKEL (reference sequence). V was pared by 4 bases and J by 4 bases, with 6 bases of the junction left unmatched. The CDR3 nucleotides are TGTGCCAGCAGCCTTTCTCGGGGGGGATACAATGAGCAGTTCTTC. Translating gives CASSLSRGGYNEQFF.

This rearrangement joins TRBV19 to TRBJ2-7; D is perhaps TRBD2 (6 bases). The CDR3 spans 17 residues. V was pared by 2 bases and J by 4 bases, with 21 bases between. Germline CDR1 and CDR2: LNHDA and SQIVND (reference sequence). The CDR3 spells CASSIHHGGTSSYEQYF. The CDR3 coding sequence is TGTGCCAGTAGTATACACCACGGAGGGACTTCGTCTTACGAGCAGTACTTC. Using reference TRBV19 and TRBJ2-7 for the parts outside the CDR3, the full variable domain is DGGITQSPKYLFRKEGQNVTLSCEQNLNHDAMYWYRQDPGQGLRLIYYSQIVNDFQKGDIAEGYSVSREKKESFPLTVTSAQKNPTAFYLCASSIHHGGTSSYEQYFGPGTRLTVT.

V and J are TRBV4-1 and TRBJ2-3; TRBD2 matches at 7 bases. The CDR3 is 17 residues long. Germline V gene sequence: CDR1 MGHRA, CDR2 YSYEKL. The ends lost 1 base at V and 0 bases at J; junction bases unmatched: 7. DNA of the CDR3: TGCGCCAGCAGCCAAGGGCTTCTAGCGGACAGCACAGATACGCAGTATTTT. Translation gives CASSQGLLADSTDTQYF.

CDR3 coding DNA: TGTGCCAGCAGCCCCGAAACAGCGTGGGGACCCGGGGGAGATACGCAGTATTTT. This gives the protein CASSPETAWGPGGDTQYF. This chain links TRBV11-3 with TRBJ2-3; TRBD2 is a possible D gene (6 bases). The germline CDR1 and CDR2 sequences are SGHNT and YENEEA. The CDR3 spans 18 residues. Deletions cut 5 bases from V and 5 bases from J, with 26 bases between.

The V gene is TRBV3-1 (or the pseudogene TRBV3-2), the J gene TRBJ1-1; D ambiguous. V lost 0 bases and J 6 bases, leaving 8 bases between the germline ends. In germline, CDR1 is LGHDT, CDR2 YNNKEL (reference sequence). The CDR3 loop spans 13 amino acids. CDR3 in amino acids: CASSQDTASEAFF. DNA of the CDR3: TGTGCCAGCAGCCAAGATACGGCCTCTGAAGCTTTCTTT.